This record looks at one T cell receptor beta chain sequence and its context. The data derive from a study of blood T cell repertoires in COVID-19. Turning to the study itself: COVID-19 samples, acute and convalescent, were from the United States, Italy and Spain. PBMCs, B-cell-depleted T cells, or T cells provided the cDNA or gDNA that made up the material.

Germline CDR1 reads SGHTS; CDR2 reads YDEGEE. V was trimmed by 4 bases and J by 4 bases, leaving 8 bases between them. The CDR3 consists of 12 residues. Original methodology: Estimates of nucleated cell counts were drawn from the amplification of reference gene primers. Assay used: immunoSEQ multiplex PCR; TCRdb lists only in-frame clones, some missing. V and J calls and clone size come straight from that table; D and trimming were deduced from the DNA. The table has 250,000 to 300,000 clones, 75% to 90% seen once. Sequencing was performed on peripheral blood. V gene TRBV5-8 combines with J gene TRBJ1-2, with D perhaps TRBD1 (5 bases). The receptor was derived from a man in his sixties who had recovered from COVID-19. The CDR3: CASSPGFYGYTF. The CDR3 region has the DNA TGTGCCAGCAGCCCAGGGTTCTATGGCTACACCTTC.